These 16 T cell receptor beta chains were all obtained from the same sample, sequenced in a study of blood T cell repertoires in COVID-19. TCRdb's table, derived via immunoSEQ multiplex PCR, lists solely in-frame clones and lacks some. Of 200,000 to 250,000 clones detected, about 80% appear once; the ten largest clones hold 7.4%. Sequences were obtained from peripheral blood. The receptors originated from a woman in her forties or fifties with acute or convalescent COVID-19.

The chain joins TRBV7-3 to TRBJ2-3; the match to TRBD1 covers 8 bases. The CDR3 runs 16 residues. The V segment lost 5 bases and the J segment 4 bases; nucleotides outside the gene matches: 11. Germline V gene sequence: CDR1 SGHTA, CDR2 FQGTGA. CDR3 amino acids: CASSQLVAGGADTQYF. The CDR3 region has the DNA TGTGCCAGCAGCCAACTGGTGGCAGGGGGCGCAGATACGCAGTATTTT.

The V gene is TRBV19, the J gene TRBJ2-5; 8 bases are shared with TRBD1. Germline trimming cut 7 bases from V and 6 bases from J; bases unmatched to any gene: 13. CDR1 and CDR2 (germline): LNHDA, SQIVND (reference sequence). The CDR3 totals 15 residues. The CDR3 nucleotides are TGTGCCAGTACCCCGGACAGGGACGCGGGAAAGACCCAGTACTTC. Its translation is CASTPDRDAGKTQYF.

This clone was detected only once. This chain connects TRBV18 to TRBJ2-1; 8 bases map to TRBD1. Losses at the gene ends were 4 bases for V and 8 bases for J; bases not matched to a gene: 13. Germline assignment: CDR1 KGHSH and CDR2 LQKENI. This CDR3 region has 16 residues. The CDR3 nucleotides read TGTGCCAGCTCACAAGAACAGGGGGAATTTGTCTATGAGCAGTTCTTC. It encodes CASSQEQGEFVYEQFF.

The V call is TRBV6-6, the J call TRBJ2-6, with D tentatively TRBD2 (5 bases). Per the germline V gene, CDR1 is MNHNY and CDR2 is SVGAGI (reference sequence). The CDR3 contains 15 residues. Trimming shortened V by 2 bases and J by 2 bases, and 7 bases separated the two germline ends. In DNA, the CDR3 is TGTGCCAGCAGTTACACGGGAACTGGGGCCAACGTCCTGACTTTC. It is translated as CASSYTGTGANVLTF.

This clone was counted between two and nine times. The chain joins TRBV11-2 to TRBJ2-4; D remains ambiguous. CDR1 and CDR2 from the germline V gene are SGHAT and FQNNGV. The CDR3 extends over 15 amino acids. The V end was cut by 5 bases, the J end by 3 bases, with 14 bases between. CDR3 sequence: CASSAQTAVKNIQYF. DNA for the CDR3: TGTGCCAGCAGCGCCCAGACTGCGGTCAAAAACATTCAGTACTTC.

In DNA, the CDR3 is TGTGCCAGCAGCTTGGCACTAGCGCGCTCCTACAATGAGCAGTTCTTC. This codes for CASSLALARSYNEQFF. The gene calls are TRBV5-8 and TRBJ2-1; TRBD2 matches at 7 bases. CDR1 and CDR2 from the germline V gene are SGHTS and YDEGEE. Germline trimming cut 0 bases from V and 0 bases from J; bases unmatched to any gene: 3. CDR3 length: 16 amino acids.

The chain recombines TRBV2 with TRBJ2-1, with D unresolved. The CDR3 consists of 15 residues. The germline V and J ends were trimmed by 0 bases and 7 bases, with 13 bases remaining between them. The germline V gene has CDR1 SNHLY and CDR2 FYNNEI. CDR3 sequence (DNA): TGTGCCAGCAGTGAAGCTGAGTTAATCAGGAATGAGCAGTTCTTC. Translation gives CASSEAELIRNEQFF. The whole variable domain, filled in from reference TRBV2 and TRBJ2-1, reads EPEVTQTPSHQVTQMGQEVILRCVPISNHLYFYWYRQILGQKVEFLVSFYNNEISEKSEIFDDQFSVERPDGSNFTLKIRSTKLEDSAMYFCASSEAELIRNEQFFGPGTRLTVL.

This chain joins TRBV5-1 and TRBJ2-1; TRBD2 agrees at 7 bases. V shed 1 base and J 1 base; nucleotides not matched to a gene: 11. Germline values: CDR1 SGHRS, CDR2 YFSETQ. This CDR3 contains 18 residues. CDR3 amino acids: CASSLFSGPTKSYNEQFF. CDR3 nucleotides: TGCGCCAGCAGCTTGTTTAGCGGGCCTACTAAGTCCTACAATGAGCAGTTCTTC.

The chain employs TRBV5-5 and TRBJ2-2, with 9 bases identical to TRBD2. Trimming took 2 bases from V and 7 from J; bases not matched to a gene: 6. This CDR3 comprises 15 residues. CDR1 and CDR2 from the germline V gene are SGHKS and YYEKEE (reference sequence). CDR3 loop: CASSLEPSGNGELFF. The CDR3 nucleotides read TGTGCCAGCAGCTTAGAGCCTAGCGGGAACGGGGAGCTGTTTTTT.

This clone occurred a few times. J is TRBJ2-7 and V is TRBV7-2; 9 nucleotides align to TRBD2. Trimming removed 5 bases from V and 6 bases from J; junction bases left unmatched: 11. The length of the CDR3 is 15 residues. The germline V gene has CDR1 SGHTA and CDR2 FQGNSA. CDR3 region: CASSPQGAGGREQYF. In DNA form, the CDR3 reads TGTGCCAGCAGCCCACAGGGAGCGGGAGGTCGCGAGCAGTACTTC. The whole variable domain, filled in from reference TRBV7-2 and TRBJ2-7, reads GAGVSQSPSNKVTEKGKDVELRCDPISGHTALYWYRQSLGQGLEFLIYFQGNSAPDKSGLPSDRFSAERTGGSVSTLTIQRTQQEDSAVYLCASSPQGAGGREQYFGPGTRLTVT.

This chain connects TRBV19 to TRBJ2-3; 8 nucleotides match TRBD2. J gave up 6 bases and V 6 bases, and 5 bases lay outside the gene matches. Per germline, CDR1 LNHDA and CDR2 SQIVND (reference sequence). CDR3 size: 13 residues. CDR3 sequence reads: CASSRTSSDTQYF. The CDR3 nucleotides read TGTGCCAGTAGCCGGACTAGCTCGGATACGCAGTATTTT.

The chain carries TRBV12-5 and TRBJ2-3, with 10 bases identical to TRBD2. Germline V CDR1 and CDR2: LGHNT, FRNRAP. The CDR3 runs to 17 residues. V was clipped by 0 bases and J by 4 bases; unmatched bases: 7. Here the CDR3 reads CASGLVPSGRAADTQYF. In nucleotides, the CDR3 is TGTGCTAGTGGTTTGGTACCGAGCGGGAGGGCGGCAGATACGCAGTATTTT.

This chain links TRBV19 with TRBJ2-7; maybe TRBD1 (6 bases). This CDR3 is 14 amino acids long. Trimming took 1 base from V and 6 from J, leaving 13 bases between them. The germline gives CDR1 LNHDA, CDR2 SQIVND (reference sequence). The CDR3 loop is CASSIADRRSEQYF. As DNA, the CDR3 is TGTGCCAGTAGTATAGCTGACAGGAGGTCCGAGCAGTACTTC.

The chain employs TRBV5-5 and TRBJ2-5; TRBD2 matches 10 bases. Trimming cost V 4 bases and J 1 base; bases outside gene matches: 7. The CDR3 covers 16 residues. Germline lookup yields CDR1 SGHKS and CDR2 YYEKEE (reference sequence). The CDR3 protein is CASSAGASGGQETQYF. DNA of the CDR3: TGTGCCAGCAGCGCAGGGGCTAGCGGGGGCCAAGAGACCCAGTACTTC.

V and J are TRBV19 and TRBJ1-5; D is possibly TRBD1 (6 bases). This CDR3 comprises 14 residues. Germline values: CDR1 LNHDA, CDR2 SQIVND (reference sequence). V lost 9 bases and J lost 2, with 14 bases in between. The DNA of the CDR3 is TGTGCCAGCACAGGGTCCCGGGGCAATCAGCCCCAGCATTTT. Protein: CASTGSRGNQPQHF.

The rearrangement uses TRBV3-1 (or the pseudogene TRBV3-2) and TRBJ1-4, with a possible D match to TRBD1 (5 bases). Germline loops: CDR1 LGHDT, CDR2 YNNKEL (reference sequence). Deletions cut 0 bases from V and 8 bases from J, with 19 bases between. CDR3 length: 17 amino acids. In nucleotides, the CDR3 is TGTGCCAGCAGCCAAGATAGAGGTAAGGGGATAAACGAAAAACTGTTTTTT. Amino acid sequence: CASSQDRGKGINEKLFF.